This record covers a single T cell receptor (beta chain). One junction end disagrees with the germline gene, perhaps due to a read error. The data belong to a study of cytomegalovirus exposure and HLA in healthy donors. With 60 Vbeta and 13 Jbeta primers, the PCR was carried out. Sequenced by immunoSEQ multiplex PCR; TCRdb stores in-frame clones only, minus some. This table lists about 76,000 clones. The CDR3 covers 13 residues. Germline V gives CDR1 SEHNR, CDR2 FQNEAQ (reference sequence). The V gene is TRBV7-9, the J gene TRBJ1-2, with 7 bases fitting TRBD1. The sequence derives from a woman between 35 and 50 years old in good health and CMV-seropositive. The material sequenced was PBMCs. The CDR3 protein is CASSLGTAYGYIF. The CDR3 DNA reads TGTGCCAGCAGCCTCGGGACAGCTTATGGCTACATCTTC.